Sequencing of this TCR beta chain was carried out in a study of monozygotic twins with inflammatory bowel disease (dated by TCRdb to the late 2010s). For the study in its entirety: A total of roughly 28 monozygotic twin pairs were included in the full study, comprising nine German pairs (four IBD-concordant, five IBD-discordant) and 19 IBD-discordant Danish pairs. Disease-associated traits were sought mainly through comparisons between IBD patients and their genetically identical healthy co-twins within discordant pairs. Each individual had, on average, about 151 000 unique TCRalpha sequences and 181 000 unique TCRbeta sequences available for analysis. What the work shows at the level of the full study, not this receptor alone: No difference in repertoire similarity was observed between concordant and discordant twins, possibly owing to limited statistical power. Differing immunosuppressive treatments among patients may have added background noise and inter-individual variability to the repertoires. No single strong signal or clonotype linked to IBD turned up in the results, so the idea that one exists was not supported. A decrease in TCRbeta repertoire diversity, as measured by inverse Simpson index, was observed in IBD patients compared with their healthy co-twins. Fewer clonotypes were shared with other individuals by IBD patients than by healthy twins, most markedly in patients showing signs of disease activity. The analysis was unable to tell different T cell subtypes apart.

Details on this clonotype: The antigen this receptor binds is unknown.

The germline V gene (reference sequence) supplies CDR1 DFQATT and CDR2 SNEGSKA. The CDR3 numbers 14 residues from cysteine through phenylalanine. The entry carries no DNA sequence. Library construction relied on 5' RACE. Each TCR library was prepared from about 4,000 ng of total RNA. For each sample, cDNA synthesis with SMARTScribe reverse transcriptase was split into eight separate reactions. During cDNA synthesis, unique molecular identifiers containing a 6-nucleotide sample barcode were introduced by template switching. TCRalpha and TCRbeta cDNA was amplified in two nested PCRs of roughly 16 and 10 cycles, and bead purification was carried out after each PCR. Before amplification, the cDNA was both treated with uracil DNA-glycosylase and purified with the QIAquick PCR purification kit. The second PCR added Illumina TruSeq-compatible adapters along with sample-specific barcodes. Library quality and concentration were checked on TapeStation and Qubit, and libraries were pooled at 5 ng each. The pooled libraries were sequenced with 2 x 100 bp reads and custom sequencing primers on an Illumina HiSeq2500 single-index Rapid Run. For the original study's pipeline: MiGEC version 1.2.6 was used for UMI-based consensus assembly, which corrected PCR and sequencing errors. V(D)J alignment, clonotype assembly and CDR3 extraction were performed with MiXCR version 2.1.1. Normalisation of gene usage, clonotype sharing and MAIT/NKT TCR abundance was achieved by analysing the top 1000, 10 000 and 20 000 clonotypes per sample. After downsampling to 27 000 UMIs, diversity was calculated as the inverse Simpson index using the vegan R package. Paired Mann-Whitney U tests were applied to discordant twin pairs, and Benjamini-Hochberg correction was used for multiple testing. Reads reprocessed by TCRdb are summarized as one entry per CDR3 protein sequence, and DNA is absent. These V and J calls are TCRdb output, not the study's own analysis. The sample table holds 140,000 to 150,000 distinct CDR3 sequences. The ten largest make up 0.95% to 1.5% of the sample.

A roughly 2.5 ml peripheral blood sample was drawn into PAXgene tubes per donor and stored at -80°C. Without T cell sorting, total RNA was isolated from whole blood using the PAXgene blood miRNA kit on an automated QIAcube. Peripheral blood from monozygotic twin pairs who were concordant or discordant for inflammatory bowel disease underwent deep TCRalpha and TCRbeta repertoire profiling using unique molecular barcoding. Smoking habits were recorded for all twin pairs, and each individual was classified as a current, former or never smoker. The receptor chain draws on TRBV20-1 and TRBJ2-7; the D call from TCRdb, TRBD1, cannot be confirmed without DNA. The origin of this receptor is a human donor with ulcerative colitis or Crohn's disease, or a healthy co-twin of an affected twin (not recorded which). The source material was blood. The CDR3 loop reads CSARGGTVPYEQYF.